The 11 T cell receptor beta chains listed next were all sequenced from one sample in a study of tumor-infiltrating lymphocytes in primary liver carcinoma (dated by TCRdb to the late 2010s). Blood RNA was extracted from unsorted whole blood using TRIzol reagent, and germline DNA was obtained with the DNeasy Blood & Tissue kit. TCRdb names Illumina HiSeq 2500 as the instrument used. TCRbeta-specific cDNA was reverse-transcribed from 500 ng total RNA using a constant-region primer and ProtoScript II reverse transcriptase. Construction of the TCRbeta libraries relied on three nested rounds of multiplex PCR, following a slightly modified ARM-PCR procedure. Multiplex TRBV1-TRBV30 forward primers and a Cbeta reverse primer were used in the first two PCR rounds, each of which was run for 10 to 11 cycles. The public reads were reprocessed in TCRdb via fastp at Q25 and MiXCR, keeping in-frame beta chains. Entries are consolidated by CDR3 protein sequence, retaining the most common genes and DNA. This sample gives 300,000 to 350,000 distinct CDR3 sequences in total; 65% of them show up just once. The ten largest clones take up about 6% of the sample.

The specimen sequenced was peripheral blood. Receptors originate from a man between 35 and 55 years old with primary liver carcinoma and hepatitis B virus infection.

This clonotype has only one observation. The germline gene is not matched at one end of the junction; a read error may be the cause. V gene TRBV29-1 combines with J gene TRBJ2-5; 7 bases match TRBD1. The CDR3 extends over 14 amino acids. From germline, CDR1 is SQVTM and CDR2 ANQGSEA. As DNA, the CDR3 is TGTAGCGTTGACCCCCCGGGACAGCAAGATACCCAGTACTTC. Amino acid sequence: CSVDPPGQQDTQYF.

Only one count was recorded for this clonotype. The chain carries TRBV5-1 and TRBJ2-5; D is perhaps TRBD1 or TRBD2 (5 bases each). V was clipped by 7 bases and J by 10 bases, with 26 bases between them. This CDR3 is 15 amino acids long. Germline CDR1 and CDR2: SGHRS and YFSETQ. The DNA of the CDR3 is TGCGCCAGCGGCTACACCTCGGGACGACCAGAGCACCAGTACTTC. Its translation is CASGYTSGRPEHQYF.

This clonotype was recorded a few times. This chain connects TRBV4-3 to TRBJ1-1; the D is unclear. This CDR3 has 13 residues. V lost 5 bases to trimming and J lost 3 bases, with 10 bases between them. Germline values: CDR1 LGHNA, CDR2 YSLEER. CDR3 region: CASSYGVDTEAFF. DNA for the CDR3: TGCGCCAGCAGCTACGGGGTTGACACTGAAGCTTTCTTT.

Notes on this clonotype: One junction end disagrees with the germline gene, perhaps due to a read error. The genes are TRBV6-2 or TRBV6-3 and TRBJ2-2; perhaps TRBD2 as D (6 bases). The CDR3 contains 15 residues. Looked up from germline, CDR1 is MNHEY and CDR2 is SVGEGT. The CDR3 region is CASGYSGLRTGELFF. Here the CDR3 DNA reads TGTGCCAGCGGTTACTCGGGACTCCGCACCGGGGAGCTGTTTTTT.

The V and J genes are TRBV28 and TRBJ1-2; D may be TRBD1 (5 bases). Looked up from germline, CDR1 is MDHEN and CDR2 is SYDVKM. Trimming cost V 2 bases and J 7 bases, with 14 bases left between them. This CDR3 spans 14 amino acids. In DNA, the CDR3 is TGTGCCAGCAGTTTACCCGGGGCGTATCTTGGCTACACCTTC. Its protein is CASSLPGAYLGYTF.

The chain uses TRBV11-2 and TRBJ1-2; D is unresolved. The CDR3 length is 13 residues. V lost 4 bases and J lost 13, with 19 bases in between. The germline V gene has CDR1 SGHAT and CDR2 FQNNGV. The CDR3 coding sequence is TGTGCCAGCAGCTCCCCGGGGTGGAATGGCGGCACCTTC. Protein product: CASSSPGWNGGTF.

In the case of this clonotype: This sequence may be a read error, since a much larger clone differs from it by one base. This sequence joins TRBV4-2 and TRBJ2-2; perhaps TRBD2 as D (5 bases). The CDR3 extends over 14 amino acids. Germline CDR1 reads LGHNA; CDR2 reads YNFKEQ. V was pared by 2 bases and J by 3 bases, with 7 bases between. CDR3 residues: CASSQNGDTGELFF. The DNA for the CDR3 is TGTGCCAGCAGCCAAAACGGGGACACCGGGGAGCTGTTTTTT.

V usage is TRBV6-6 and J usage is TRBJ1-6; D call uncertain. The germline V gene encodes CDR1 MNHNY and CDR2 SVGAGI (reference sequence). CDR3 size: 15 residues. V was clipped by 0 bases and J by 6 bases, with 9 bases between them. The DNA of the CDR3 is TGTGCCAGCAGTTACTCAACGGTTGTTAATTCACCCCTCCACTTT. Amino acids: CASSYSTVVNSPLHF.

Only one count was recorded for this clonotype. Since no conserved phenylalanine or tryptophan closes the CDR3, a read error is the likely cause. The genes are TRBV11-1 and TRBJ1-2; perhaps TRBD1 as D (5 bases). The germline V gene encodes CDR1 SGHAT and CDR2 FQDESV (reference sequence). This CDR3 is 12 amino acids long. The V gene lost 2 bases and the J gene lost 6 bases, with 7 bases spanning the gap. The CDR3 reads CASSLLGDGYTS. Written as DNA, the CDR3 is TGTGCCAGCAGCTTACTAGGGGATGGCTACACCTCC.

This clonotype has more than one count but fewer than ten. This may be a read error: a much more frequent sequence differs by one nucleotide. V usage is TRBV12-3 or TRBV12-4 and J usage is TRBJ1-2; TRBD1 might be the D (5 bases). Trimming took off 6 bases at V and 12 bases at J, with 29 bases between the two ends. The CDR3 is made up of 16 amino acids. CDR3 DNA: TGTGCCAGCAGCCCGTCAGGGAGGGCAATCTCCCAAGGCCACACCTTC. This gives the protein CASSPSGRAISQGHTF.

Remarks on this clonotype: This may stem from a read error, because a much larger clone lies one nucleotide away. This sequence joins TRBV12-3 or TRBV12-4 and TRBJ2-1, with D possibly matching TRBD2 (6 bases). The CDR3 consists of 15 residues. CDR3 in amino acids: CAGSLFGGAYNEQFF. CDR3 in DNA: TGTGCCGGCAGTTTATTCGGCGGGGCCTACAATGAGCAGTTCTTC.